The present T cell receptor beta chain was sequenced within a study of CXCR3-negative and CXCR3-positive naive CD8 T cells. General study findings and limits: Comparison of naive subsets found surface CD5 to be comparable, and TCR strength was inferred on the basis of TRB CDR3 properties.

Triplicate sorting captured 300,000 to 350,000 cells each from every CD8+ T cell subset. The authors made the TRB cDNA libraries by 5' RACE using UMI labels. TCRdb re-called the 5' RACE reads and catalogs CDR3 proteins one per entry, DNA excluded. The sample's table shows roughly 48,000 distinct CDR3 sequences. As for this clonotype: The antigen is undetermined.

The sequencing input was memory CD8+ T cells from blood. This sequence was found in a human donor in good health. Some clones in this sample may be carry-over from other donors' samples.

The CDR3 spells CASSLSGPNTGELFF. The V and J genes are TRBV7-3 and TRBJ2-2. Germline CDR1 SGHTA, CDR2 FQGTGA. CDR3 length: 15 residues.